The 8 T cell receptor beta chains given below trace back to one sample, sequenced in a study of blood T cell repertoires in COVID-19. Libraries were prepared by immunoSEQ multiplex PCR; TCRdb keeps only in-frame clonotypes and omits some of them. This table holds about 350,000 clones, around nine tenths found once. Input material: PBMCs or T cells enriched from blood (not recorded which). Source of these receptors: a woman aged 25 to 45 who had been exposed to COVID-19.

V gene TRBV15 combines with J gene TRBJ2-1; TRBD2 might be the D (6 bases). The CDR3 runs to 14 residues. V lost 2 bases to trimming and J lost 5 bases, with 10 bases between them. Germline loops: CDR1 LNHNV, CDR2 YYDKDF (reference sequence). CDR3 amino acids: CATSRPGLNNEQFF. CDR3 coding DNA: TGTGCCACCAGCAGACCGGGACTCAACAATGAGCAGTTCTTC.

The V gene is TRBV27, the J gene TRBJ2-7, with a weak D call TRBD1 (6 bases). The V end lost 6 bases, the J end lost 2 bases, and 14 bases lay between the germline ends. Germline V gives CDR1 MNHEY, CDR2 SMNVEV (reference sequence). The CDR3 is made up of 14 amino acids. The CDR3 protein is CASSPTGGTYEQYF. The CDR3 DNA reads TGTGCCAGCAGCCCGACAGGCGGTACCTACGAGCAGTACTTC.

The chain combines TRBV15 with TRBJ2-5; D remains ambiguous. CDR1 is LNHNV and CDR2 is YYDKDF in the germline V gene (reference sequence). Trimming took 5 bases from V and 2 from J, leaving 12 bases between them. CDR3 size: 14 residues. The CDR3 protein is CATSGPTVQETQYF. The DNA for the CDR3 is TGTGCCACCAGCGGCCCTACAGTACAAGAGACCCAGTACTTC.

V usage is TRBV10-3 and J usage is TRBJ1-5; D gene uncertain. Germline loops: CDR1 ENHRY, CDR2 SYGVKD. V was shortened by 4 bases and J by 5 bases, with 9 bases between the two germline ends. The CDR3 consists of 13 residues. In DNA form, the CDR3 reads TGTGCCATCAGTGTGCAGGAACATCAGCCCCAGCATTTT. The encoded protein is CAISVQEHQPQHF.

The CDR3 reads CASSDDRGNYGYTF. The CDR3 DNA sequence: TGTGCCAGCAGCGACGACAGGGGTAACTATGGCTACACCTTC. V usage is TRBV7-2 and J usage is TRBJ1-2; TRBD1 agrees at 8 bases. Germline V gives CDR1 SGHTA, CDR2 FQGNSA. Trimming took 5 bases from V and 1 from J; bases not matched to a gene: 3. The CDR3 extends over 14 amino acids.

A note on this clone: At the DNA level, this CDR3 is encoded by other sequences in the same sample as well. This chain links TRBV3-1 (or the pseudogene TRBV3-2) with TRBJ2-7; TRBD2 matches at 13 bases. This CDR3 region has 15 residues. The germline gives CDR1 LGHDT, CDR2 YNNKEL (reference sequence). With 4 bases clipped from V and 4 bases from J, the junction kept 4 bases outside the gene matches. This CDR3 is CASSPRLAGGYEQYF. CDR3 coding DNA: TGTGCCAGCAGCCCTAGACTAGCGGGAGGTTACGAGCAGTACTTC.

The chain carries TRBV10-1 and TRBJ2-1; the match to TRBD1 covers 9 bases. This CDR3 comprises 14 residues. The V gene end was trimmed by 5 bases and the J gene end by 4 bases; junction bases not matched to a gene: 3. Germline CDR1 WNHNN, CDR2 SYGVQD (reference sequence). The CDR3 sequence: CASSTGTGYNEQFF. For the CDR3, the DNA is TGCGCCAGCAGTACCGGGACAGGGTACAATGAGCAGTTCTTC.

The chain is built from TRBV18 and TRBJ2-7; D is uncertain. CDR1 KGHSH and CDR2 LQKENI come from the germline V gene. The V gene lost 4 bases and the J gene lost 1 base, with 14 bases spanning the gap. The CDR3 has 15 amino acids. The CDR3 region has the DNA TGTGCCAGCTCACTATACGGCACAGAATCCTACGAGCAGTACTTC. It is translated as CASSLYGTESYEQYF. Full variable domain (remainder filled in from reference TRBV18 and TRBJ2-7): NAGVMQNPRHLVRRRGQEARLRCSPMKGHSHVYWYRQLPEEGLKFMVYLQKENIIDESGMPKERFSAEFPKEGPSILRIQQVVRGDSAAYFCASSLYGTESYEQYFGPGTRLTVT.